This T cell receptor (beta chain) was profiled in a study of T cell changes during pregnancy in multiple sclerosis. TCRdb's copy holds only in-frame clones and misses some; the assay was immunoSEQ multiplex PCR. The data hold approximately 44,000 clones, with roughly nine tenths observed a single time. CDR1 LGHNA and CDR2 YNFKEQ come from the germline V gene. Between the trimmed V and J ends, which lost 1 base and 0 bases, there was a span of 7 bases. The CDR3 loop spans 15 amino acids. The TCR comes from a female donor with multiple sclerosis, enrolled in a pregnancy study. The chain combines TRBV4-2 with TRBJ1-3, with D unclear. Specimen: CD4+ T cells from peripheral blood mononuclear cells, collected before pregnancy. Written as DNA, the CDR3 is TGTGCCAGCAGCCAAGTCGGGTTCTCTGGAAACACCATATATTTT. Residues: CASSQVGFSGNTIYF.